These T cell receptor beta chains were read from a single sample in a study of Graves' ophthalmopathy and Graves' hyperthyroidism. TCRdb fed the multiplex PCR reads into MiXCR, producing one record per CDR3 protein. The sample consists of 620,000 or so distinct CDR3 sequences, 22% of them appearing once. Sequenced sample: peripheral blood. The source is a woman under 30 with stable Graves' hyperthyroidism. Some clones in this sample may be carry-over from other donors' samples. Each CDR3 is given with its conserved first and last residue. The order of the fields is J gene, CDR3 length, V gene, clone size, D gene, CDR3 DNA, CDR3 protein. The D gene is left open where the match is weak. A clone size is listed for some rows: how often the clone was seen (once, few, many), or a class if it is expanded.

TRBJ1-1 14 TRBV15 NA NA TGTGCCACCAGCAGCTTCGGGGCCAACACTGAAGCTTTCTTT CATSSFGANTEAFF
TRBJ1-2 16 TRBV20-1 many NA TGCAGTGCTCCCACCCCTCGACAGATACCTAACTATGGCTACACCTTC CSAPTPRQIPNYGYTF
TRBJ1-2 15 TRBV12-3/TRBV12-4 many NA TGTGCCAGCAGTCCTCGTACAGCCGCGGTGTATGGCTACACCTTC CASSPRTAAVYGYTF
TRBJ1-1 17 TRBV9 many NA TGTGCCAGCAGCGACCCCCGCGGGGGCAGTGAGAACACTGAAGCTTTCTTT CASSDPRGGSENTEAFF
TRBJ2-7 14 TRBV28 many TRBD2 TGTGCCAGCAGCCAACTAGCGGGAGGTTACGAGCAGTACTTC CASSQLAGGYEQYF
TRBJ2-7 14 TRBV28 many TRBD1 TGTGCCAGCAGTCCTCCGGGACAGACATACGGGCAGTACTTC CASSPPGQTYGQYF
TRBJ2-2 16 TRBV2 NA TRBD2 TGTGCCAGCACCCGGCGACTAGCGGGGAGCACCGGGGAGCTGTTTTTT CASTRRLAGSTGELFF
TRBJ1-6 13 TRBV11-2 many TRBD1 TGTGCCAGTACCCGGGACAGAAATTCACCCCTCCACTTT CASTRDRNSPLHF
TRBJ1-3 16 TRBV9 NA NA TGTGCCAGCAGCCCCTCTGGCACTCACTCTGGAAACACCATATATTTT CASSPSGTHSGNTIYF
TRBJ1-1 11 TRBV10-1 many NA TGCGCCAGCAGTGACGAGGGTGAAGCTTTCTTT CASSDEGEAFF
TRBJ1-1 13 TRBV27 many TRBD1 TGTGCCAGCACCGAGGGGGCGAGGACTGAAGCTTTCTTT CASTEGARTEAFF
TRBJ2-7 14 TRBV28 many TRBD2 TGTGCCAGCAGCGTTAGCGGGAGTGGGGACGAGCAGTACTTC CASSVSGSGDEQYF
TRBJ2-6 12 TRBV11-2 many NA TGTGCCAGCAGCTTAGGGGGCCCCGTCCTGACTTTC CASSLGGPVLTF
TRBJ2-7 12 TRBV29-1 many NA TGCAGCGTTGCGACACTCGCCTACGAGCAGTACTTC CSVATLAYEQYF
TRBJ2-7 15 TRBV2 many TRBD2 TGTGCCAGCAGTGAAGGGACTAGCAGCTCCTACGAGCAGTACTTC CASSEGTSSSYEQYF